This record concerns one TCR beta chain sequence. This sample was taken from a study of shared clonotypes between healthy human individuals. Positive CCR7 selection of CD45RO-negative cells yielded the naive CD8 cells, and terminally differentiated effector memory CD45RA+ cells were excluded. Sequencing was at deep level. Using immunoSEQ multiplex PCR, the repertoire was profiled, and TCRdb retains in-frame clones only, with some absent. The sample has roughly 890,000 clones, almost 95% seen once. The V and J ends lost 4 bases and 0 bases, in that order; junction bases with no gene match: 10. CDR3 length: 16 residues. Germline loops: CDR1 SGDLS, CDR2 YYNGEE.

This sequence joins TRBV9 and TRBJ2-7, with 7 bases fitting TRBD2. The sequenced material came from naive CD8+ T cells sorted from blood. This TCR derives from a man aged 30 to 45 in good health. The CDR3 sequence: CASSPRREGLSYEQYF. In DNA, the CDR3 is TGTGCCAGCAGCCCCCGTAGGGAGGGCCTCTCCTACGAGCAGTACTTC.